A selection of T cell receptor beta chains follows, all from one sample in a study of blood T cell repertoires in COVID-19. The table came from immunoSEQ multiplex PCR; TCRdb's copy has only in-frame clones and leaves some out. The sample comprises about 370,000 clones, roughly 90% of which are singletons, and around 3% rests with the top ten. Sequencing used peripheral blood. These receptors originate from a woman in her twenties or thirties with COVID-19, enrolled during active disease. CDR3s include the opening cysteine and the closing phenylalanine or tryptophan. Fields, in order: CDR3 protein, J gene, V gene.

CDR3aa: CATSRDGVRGGEKLFF; j_gene: TRBJ1-4; v_gene: TRBV15
CDR3aa: CATRRGSNSNQPQHF; j_gene: TRBJ1-5; v_gene: TRBV2
CDR3aa: CASSQGTGGDTQYF; j_gene: TRBJ2-3; v_gene: TRBV4-1
CDR3aa: CASRSGETNTGELFF; j_gene: TRBJ2-2; v_gene: TRBV6-6
CDR3aa: CASSLGQNNEQFF; j_gene: TRBJ2-1; v_gene: TRBV7-9
CDR3aa: CSIAHRFTDTQYF; j_gene: TRBJ2-3; v_gene: TRBV29-1
CDR3aa: CASSYRLSTTDTQYF; j_gene: TRBJ2-3; v_gene: TRBV6-2/TRBV6-3
CDR3aa: CASSLPVNNQPQHF; j_gene: TRBJ1-5; v_gene: TRBV28
CDR3aa: CASSPPAAGGYGTQYF; j_gene: TRBJ2-3; v_gene: TRBV18
CDR3aa: CASRQSANYGYTF; j_gene: TRBJ1-2; v_gene: TRBV19
CDR3aa: CASNPRLGDTEAFF; j_gene: TRBJ1-1; v_gene: TRBV6-5
CDR3aa: CASSIDLGGGDTEAFF; j_gene: TRBJ1-1; v_gene: TRBV19
CDR3aa: CASSGDTVTEQYF; j_gene: TRBJ2-7; v_gene: TRBV7-9
CDR3aa: CASSTSGGSYEQYF; j_gene: TRBJ2-7; v_gene: TRBV28
CDR3aa: CASSVGGTTTDTQYF; j_gene: TRBJ2-3; v_gene: TRBV10-2
CDR3aa: CASSQTQGTEAFF; j_gene: TRBJ1-1; v_gene: TRBV27
CDR3aa: CASRFRAGGLLNEQFF; j_gene: TRBJ2-1; v_gene: TRBV28
CDR3aa: CASSPHLATDTQYF; j_gene: TRBJ2-3; v_gene: TRBV4-1
CDR3aa: CASSKEAGGTYEQYF; j_gene: TRBJ2-7; v_gene: TRBV4-1
CDR3aa: CASTSTRYNEQFF; j_gene: TRBJ2-1; v_gene: TRBV27
CDR3aa: CSVLGYGYTF; j_gene: TRBJ1-2; v_gene: TRBV29-1
CDR3aa: CASSLVGVSYGYTF; j_gene: TRBJ1-2; v_gene: TRBV5-1
CDR3aa: CASTGTHSNQPQHF; j_gene: TRBJ1-5; v_gene: TRBV19
CDR3aa: CASIEPGYYNSPLHF; j_gene: TRBJ1-6; v_gene: TRBV2
CDR3aa: CASSPGTGGRTEAFF; j_gene: TRBJ1-1; v_gene: TRBV7-2
CDR3aa: CASSESLDRDEQYF; j_gene: TRBJ2-7; v_gene: TRBV25-1
CDR3aa: CSVDNPTGGTYNEQFF; j_gene: TRBJ2-1; v_gene: TRBV29-1
CDR3aa: CSVGAGDRGERTF; j_gene: TRBJ1-2; v_gene: TRBV29-1
CDR3aa: CAISIETGSEQYF; j_gene: TRBJ2-7; v_gene: TRBV10-3
CDR3aa: CASSGGEQETQYF; j_gene: TRBJ2-5; v_gene: TRBV19
CDR3aa: CASSYGTSSSSTQYF; j_gene: TRBJ2-3; v_gene: TRBV7-2
CDR3aa: CASSLGGGNLGKNIQYF; j_gene: TRBJ2-4; v_gene: TRBV11-3
CDR3aa: CASSLGVQGTETQYF; j_gene: TRBJ2-5; v_gene: TRBV7-2
CDR3aa: CAWSVQRRGEAFF; j_gene: TRBJ1-1; v_gene: TRBV30
CDR3aa: CASSLVYDGRADTGELFF; j_gene: TRBJ2-2; v_gene: TRBV7-6
CDR3aa: CASSIVQGEGQPQHF; j_gene: TRBJ1-5; v_gene: TRBV19
CDR3aa: CASSYSRLGGGDEQFF; j_gene: TRBJ2-1; v_gene: TRBV6-2/TRBV6-3
CDR3aa: CASKVQGTNYGYTF; j_gene: TRBJ1-2; v_gene: TRBV19
CDR3aa: CASSVVGQSNTGELFF; j_gene: TRBJ2-2; v_gene: TRBV9
CDR3aa: CSVWELRGTDTQYF; j_gene: TRBJ2-3; v_gene: TRBV29-1
CDR3aa: CASSLARRGAENIQYF; j_gene: TRBJ2-4; v_gene: TRBV7-8
CDR3aa: CASSIYGGGTDTQYF; j_gene: TRBJ2-3; v_gene: TRBV19
CDR3aa: CASTFLQGDGYTF; j_gene: TRBJ1-2; v_gene: TRBV7-2
CDR3aa: CASSLEGYGYTF; j_gene: TRBJ1-2; v_gene: TRBV6-2/TRBV6-3
CDR3aa: CASSLVAGGLDGYTF; j_gene: TRBJ1-2; v_gene: TRBV5-1
CDR3aa: CASSLLRVDGYTF; j_gene: TRBJ1-2; v_gene: TRBV7-8
CDR3aa: CASSFLRGEQFF; j_gene: TRBJ2-1; v_gene: TRBV12-3/TRBV12-4
CDR3aa: CASSSQGQGSPLHF; j_gene: TRBJ1-6; v_gene: TRBV5-1
CDR3aa: CASSPPAGRQLEAFF; j_gene: TRBJ1-1; v_gene: TRBV18
CDR3aa: CAISDREPGADEQFF; j_gene: TRBJ2-1; v_gene: TRBV10-3
CDR3aa: CASSQTIGGEQFF; j_gene: TRBJ2-1; v_gene: TRBV28
CDR3aa: CASSPQGGGTEAFF; j_gene: TRBJ1-1; v_gene: TRBV7-9
CDR3aa: CASSTSTETEAFF; j_gene: TRBJ1-1; v_gene: TRBV19
CDR3aa: CASRLPDRSNSPLHF; j_gene: TRBJ1-6; v_gene: TRBV4-1
CDR3aa: CASSPGTSPTDTQYF; j_gene: TRBJ2-3; v_gene: TRBV7-7
CDR3aa: CASSQAKGDSLANTGELFF; j_gene: TRBJ2-2; v_gene: TRBV14
CDR3aa: CASKGGVPYEQYF; j_gene: TRBJ2-7; v_gene: TRBV6-5
CDR3aa: CASILSQGSSYEQYF; j_gene: TRBJ2-7; v_gene: TRBV6-6